This record covers a single TCR beta chain. The entry originates in a study of shared T cell receptors in the human thymus. Produced via immunoSEQ multiplex PCR; TCRdb's table is partial and in-frame only. The data contain more than 300,000 clones, approximately 95% of them singletons. Trimming took off 4 bases at V and 5 bases at J, with 18 bases between the two ends. Germline CDR1 is SGDLS and CDR2 is YYNGEE. This CDR3 contains 15 residues. The gene calls are TRBV9 and TRBJ2-5; the D gene is possibly TRBD2 (7 bases). This sequence originates from a human donor. Material: thymocytes. As DNA, the CDR3 is TGTGCCAGCAGCAGGACAGCCTGGCGGGAGGAGACCCAGTACTTC. It is translated as CASSRTAWREETQYF.